This T cell receptor (beta chain) emerged from a study of neurological immune-mediated disorders. Unsorted libraries were prepared from 2 million PBMCs that had been stored at -80 C. Germline loops: CDR1 LGHDT, CDR2 YNNKEL (reference sequence). CDR3 length: 15 residues. This clonotype has just one count. Its antigen is unidentified. At one boundary the junction diverges from the germline segment, which might be a read error. Synthesis of cDNA was carried out by template-switch 5'RACE. The reaction used 10-nucleotide random UMIs. Each CDR3 protein gets one entry after TCRdb re-called the 5' RACE reads with MiXCR. The table includes some 79,000 distinct CDR3 sequences, roughly 13% detected once. Whole-study results and caveats: Levels of TCR clonal expansion peaked in HTLV-1-associated myelopathy and reached their lowest in multiple sclerosis, under those of healthy controls. No expanded-clone CDR3 amino acid sequence recurred across subjects, suggesting private TCR-beta repertoires.

Specimen: PBMCs. The sequence was obtained from a woman aged 50 to 60 in good health. The chain recombines TRBV3-1 with TRBJ2-5; TRBD2 matches 8 bases. The CDR3 protein is CAISLVRGDQETQYF. DNA of the CDR3: TGTGCCATCAGCCTTGTGCGGGGGGACCAAGAGACCCAGTACTTC.